This TCR beta chain is from a study of blood T cells in healthy people across ages (dated by TCRdb to the mid-2010s). About the full investigation: In model experiments, template switching captured roughly one uniquely barcoded TCR beta cDNA molecule for every two T cells. Age-related changes in TCR beta repertoire diversity were measured in the study by deep sequencing normalized with unique cDNA molecular identifiers. Donors were grouped into four age groups: young (average roughly 15 years), middle-aged (roughly 40), aged (approximately 58) and long-lived (around 80). To avoid experimental bias, donors of different ages were randomly spread across the sequencing lanes. For two donors (one aged 18 to 30 and one aged 80 or older), the study analyzed two additional independent replicas of 1 million unique cDNA reads from the same blood draw.

Results and caveats for the whole study, not just this receptor: The long-lived group showed more naive CD4+ T cells, fewer expanded clones and increased TCR diversity than the aged group, suggesting age selection. Total diversity estimates from one million sequenced T cells were considered lower bounds and underestimates. A strong correlation was found between observed TCR beta diversity and the percentage of naive T cells measured by flow cytometry. The CMV infection status of donors was not known, potentially confounding age-related changes in expanded clonotypes. Observed TCR beta diversity per million T cells fell roughly linearly with age, and a significant reduction was already apparent by age around 36. Since profiling was done on bulk unsorted PBMCs, naive and antigen-experienced compartments could not be conclusively compared.

The protocol used for the library was 5' RACE. Sequenced using an Illumina HiSeq 2500. The second PCR ran for roughly 6 to 11 cycles and used a J-beta primer mix along with a sample-barcoded 5' primer. A template-switch 5' adaptor carrying 12 random nucleotides introduced a unique molecular identifier onto each TCR beta cDNA molecule. Each sample yielded at least 3 million CDR3-containing paired-end reads. First-strand cDNA was synthesized from all RNA with the Mint cDNA synthesis kit, primed by a TRBC-specific oligonucleotide. After uracil-DNA glycosylase treatment, a first 18-cycle PCR used universal primers M1SS and BC2_uni_R on all cDNA. The original methods were these. Normalization of each sample was performed by random selection of 1 million high-quality reads, each carrying a distinct molecular identifier. Reads with shared molecular identifiers were discarded instead of being binned into consensus sequences. MiTCR, run with a Q25 quality threshold and the strictest error-elimination algorithm, handled CDR3 identification, clonotype clustering and error correction. Lower-bound total TCR beta diversity was estimated with a nonparametric unseen species model using Euler transformation. The public reads were reprocessed in TCRdb via fastp at Q25 and MiXCR, keeping in-frame beta chains. Each entry is one CDR3 protein sequence, shown with its most common DNA and genes. These V and J calls are TCRdb output, not the study's own analysis. This sample comprises just under 750,000 distinct CDR3 sequences, 22% of them detected only once. The ten largest account for around a fifth of the sample.

From its cysteine to its phenylalanine, the CDR3 spans 17 amino acids. The read is trimmed to its CDR3 DNA, 51 bases read in frame from base 1. CDR1 and CDR2, looked up from the germline V gene (reference sequence), are SGHKS and YYEKEE. Trimming accounts for 0 bases at V and 2 bases at J, while the number of junction bases matched to no gene is 9. Of note for this clonotype: Its antigen remains undetermined. Per-base qualities were not stored, and no clone one base away is much larger.

The donors were roughly 39 Caucasian individuals from Russia, aged roughly 6 to 90 years, who were systemically healthy. Around 9.9 milliliters of peripheral blood were collected from each donor into EDTA-treated Vacutainer tubes. PBMCs were isolated by Ficoll-Paque density-gradient centrifugation, with at least 6 million obtained per sample. Total RNA was extracted from PBMCs with Trizol reagent, with at least 6 micrograms obtained per sample. The percentages of naive CD45RAhigh/CD27high T cells were determined by flow cytometry on a PBMC aliquot from every donor. The clonotype originates from a man in his sixties or seventies in good health. The chain joins TRBV5-5 to TRBJ2-7, with TRBD1 matching 9 junction bases. The specimen was blood. The nucleotide sequence is TGTGCCAGCAGCTTGGTACCGGGACAGGGAGTTACCTACGAGCAGTACTTC. This sequence encodes CASSLVPGQGVTYEQYF.